These 23 T cell receptor beta chains were sequenced from one sample in a study of metastatic and nonmetastatic thyroid tumors. Prior to thyroid surgery, none of the patients had received any treatment. TCRdb reassembled clones from the PCR reads with MiXCR. The sample has some 37,000 clones; less than 25% are singletons. Sample: blood. The receptor source for this set is a female donor with papillary thyroid cancer or a benign thyroid nodule (not recorded which). Some clones in this sample may be carry-over from other donors' samples.

At least ten counts were recorded for this clone. The chain recombines TRBV19 with TRBJ2-6; 10 bases agree with TRBD2. This CDR3 region has 17 residues. Trimming cost V 2 bases and J 0 bases; bases outside gene matches: 1. Germline assignment: CDR1 LNHDA and CDR2 SQIVND (reference sequence). CDR3 residues: CASSISGRASGANVLTF. The CDR3 DNA reads TGTGCCAGTAGTATAAGCGGGAGGGCCTCTGGGGCCAACGTCCTGACTTTC.

Ten or more counts support this clone. The V call is TRBV5-1, the J call TRBJ1-4; D ambiguous. CDR3 length: 14 residues. The germline CDR1 and CDR2 sequences are SGHRS and YFSETQ. V dropped 0 bases and J dropped 11 bases, with 14 bases sitting between them. CDR3 coding DNA: TGCGCCAGCAGCTTGGAGTCCCAGGTTGGGAAACTGTTTTTT. The encoded protein is CASSLESQVGKLFF. Complete variable domain (other parts from reference TRBV5-1 and TRBJ1-4): KAGVTQTPRYLIKTRGQQVTLSCSPISGHRSVSWYQQTPGQGLQFLFEYFSETQRNKGNFPGRFSGRQFSNSRSEMNVSTLELGDSALYLCASSLESQVGKLFFGSGTQLSVL.

This clone was recorded at least ten times. This clone may be a read error of a much larger clone one base away. The chain has TRBV25-1 and TRBJ1-2; weak D call: TRBD1 (5 bases). Germline V gene sequence: CDR1 MGHDK, CDR2 SYGVNS. The length of the CDR3 is 12 residues. Trimming took off 10 bases at V and 2 bases at J, with 11 bases between the two ends. CDR3 nucleotides: TGTGCCATCTACCGGGGGAACTATGGCTACACCTTC. It yields the protein CAIYRGNYGYTF.

This clone came up many times. The J gene is TRBJ1-6, the V gene TRBV30, with TRBD1 matching 11 bases. The CDR3 extends over 16 amino acids. Germline V gene lookup returns CDR1 GTSNPN and CDR2 SVGIG (reference sequence). V gave up 1 base and J gave up 10 bases; unmatched junction bases: 9. CDR3 region: CAWSGLSGQGGSPLHF. CDR3 bases: TGTGCCTGGAGTGGGTTATCGGGACAGGGGGGATCACCCCTCCACTTT.

The chain uses TRBV18 and TRBJ2-7; D remains unclear. Germline-derived CDR1 and CDR2 are KGHSH and LQKENI. The CDR3 extends over 13 amino acids. Between the trimmed V and J ends, which lost 2 bases and 7 bases, there was a span of 12 bases. CDR3 sequence (DNA): TGTGCCAGCTCACCAATTGGGGTCGGGGAGCAGTACTTC. It encodes CASSPIGVGEQYF.

Many counts were recorded for this clone. The chain carries TRBV10-1 and TRBJ2-1, with TRBD2 identical over 8 bases. Trimming at V came to 8 bases and at J to 6 bases, leaving 12 bases not matched to a gene. The germline V gene has CDR1 WNHNN and CDR2 SYGVQD (reference sequence). The CDR3 spans 15 residues. The CDR3 spells CASGRRGAHVNEQFF. CDR3 nucleotide sequence: TGCGCCAGCGGACGGCGGGGGGCCCACGTCAATGAGCAGTTCTTC.

This clone was counted many times. The chain couples TRBV18 to TRBJ2-5; D uncertain. V lost 2 bases and J 1 base, leaving 14 bases between the germline ends. Per germline, CDR1 KGHSH and CDR2 LQKENI. CDR3 length: 16 residues. In DNA, the CDR3 is TGTGCCAGCTCACCAGCCGGGTGGGTATCCCAAGAGACCCAGTACTTC. This sequence encodes CASSPAGWVSQETQYF.

In its sample, this clone ranks as medium-sized. The chain recombines TRBV12-3 or TRBV12-4 with TRBJ2-7, with 8 positions matching TRBD2. V trimming: 3 bases; J trimming: 2 bases; junction bases outside the gene matches: 6. The CDR3 length is 15 residues. The CDR3 reads CASSFFERGPYEQYF. The CDR3, as DNA: TGTGCCAGCAGTTTTTTTGAGCGGGGGCCCTACGAGCAGTACTTC.

The chain employs TRBV30 and TRBJ2-6; a possible D gene is TRBD1 (5 bases). CDR1 and CDR2 (germline): GTSNPN, SVGIG (reference sequence). CDR3 length equals 15 residues. V lost 3 bases, J lost 8 bases, and 17 bases lay in between. The CDR3 DNA follows: TGTGCCTGGAGGGCAGGGCTCTCTGGTTCCAACGTCCTGACTTTC. This gives the protein CAWRAGLSGSNVLTF.

This clone has at least ten counts. Possible read error: a much larger clone is one base away. The V call is TRBV28, the J call TRBJ2-5; 10 bases line up with TRBD2. This CDR3 is built from 18 residues. The germline V gene encodes CDR1 MDHEN and CDR2 SYDVKM. CDR3 region: CASSSSRTSGWVWETQHF. In DNA, the CDR3 is TGTGCCAGCAGTTCTAGCCGGACTAGCGGTTGGGTATGGGAGACCCAGCACTTC.

The chain links TRBV7-9 to TRBJ2-1; 7 positions agree with TRBD2. Germline V gene lookup returns CDR1 SEHNR and CDR2 FQNEAQ (reference sequence). CDR3 size: 14 residues. Unmatched junction bases numbered 9, after V lost 10 bases and J lost 3 bases. The CDR3 sequence is CAIGTNLDYNEQFF. The CDR3 DNA reads as TGTGCCATCGGGACTAATCTTGACTACAATGAGCAGTTCTTC.

V is TRBV20-1 and J is TRBJ2-7, with 8 bases fitting TRBD2. V dropped 0 bases and J dropped 7; count of bases not matched to a gene: 14. The germline gives CDR1 DFQATT, CDR2 SNEGSKA (reference sequence). The CDR3 loop spans 16 amino acids. This chain's CDR3 is CSARDPGSGASGEQYF. The CDR3 DNA sequence: TGCAGTGCTAGAGATCCTGGTAGCGGGGCCTCCGGGGAGCAGTACTTC.

This clone was detected ten times or more. The rearrangement links TRBV7-9 to TRBJ1-4; 7 nucleotides line up with TRBD1. With 5 bases clipped from V and 5 bases from J, the junction kept 14 bases outside the gene matches. This CDR3 comprises 17 residues. Germline-derived CDR1 and CDR2 are SEHNR and FQNEAQ (reference sequence). The CDR3 spells CASSPRAPGQTNEKLFF. In DNA form, the CDR3 reads TGTGCCAGCAGCCCTCGAGCTCCGGGACAGACAAATGAAAAACTGTTTTTT. The entire variable domain, with the rest obtained from reference TRBV7-9 and TRBJ1-4, is as follows: DTGVSQNPRHKITKRGQNVTFRCDPISEHNRLYWYRQTLGQGPEFLTYFQNEAQLEKSRLLSDRFSAERPKGSFSTLEIQRTEQGDSAMYLCASSPRAPGQTNEKLFFGSGTQLSVL.

The table lists this clone with many counts. The gene calls are TRBV2 and TRBJ2-5; 7 positions agree with TRBD1. V shed 6 bases, J shed 1 base, and the junction held 8 bases outside the gene matches. CDR3 length equals 15 residues. Per germline, CDR1 SNHLY and CDR2 FYNNEI. The CDR3 DNA reads as TGTGCCAGCAGAGACACAGGGGCCATCCAAGAGACCCAGTACTTC. This gives the protein CASRDTGAIQETQYF.

This clone was detected many times. The chain has TRBV19 and TRBJ2-3; maybe TRBD2 (5 bases). Trimming stripped 3 bases from V and 2 bases from J, with 9 bases between. Germline CDR1 is LNHDA and CDR2 is SQIVND (reference sequence). This CDR3 spans 14 amino acids. The CDR3: CASSILLATDTQYF. As DNA, the CDR3 is TGTGCCAGTAGTATTTTGCTAGCCACAGATACGCAGTATTTT.

The rearrangement joins TRBV20-1 to TRBJ2-1; TRBD2 aligns across 7 bases. J lost 5 bases, V lost 3 bases, and 10 bases had no gene match. The CDR3 totals 15 residues. Germline CDR1 and CDR2: DFQATT and SNEGSKA (reference sequence). The CDR3 DNA reads as TGCAGTGCTAGGCCTATCGGGAGGCGTCACAATGAGCAGTTCTTC. This gives the protein CSARPIGRRHNEQFF.

This clone was found many times. The chain recombines TRBV30 with TRBJ2-3; 14 bases line up with TRBD2. This CDR3 comprises 16 residues. Trimming removed 2 bases from V and 2 bases from J; junction bases left unmatched: 3. Germline V gene lookup returns CDR1 GTSNPN and CDR2 SVGIG (reference sequence). CDR3 protein: CAWSPTSGRATDTQYF. CDR3 nucleotides: TGTGCCTGGAGTCCGACTAGCGGGAGGGCCACAGATACGCAGTATTTT.

This clone was recorded at least ten times. The genes are TRBV7-2 and TRBJ2-5; 8 bases map to TRBD2. Germline lookup yields CDR1 SGHTA and CDR2 FQGNSA. The J segment lost 2 bases and the V segment lost 1 base, leaving 6 bases of the junction unmatched. The CDR3 totals 16 residues. CDR3 bases: TGTGCCAGCAGCTTAGTTGGTCTAGCGGGTCAAGAGACCCAGTACTTC. This gives the protein CASSLVGLAGQETQYF.

This clone occurred many times. The V gene is TRBV20-1, the J gene TRBJ2-7; TRBD2 is a possible D gene (6 bases). The CDR3 sequence is 15 residues long. From germline, CDR1 is DFQATT and CDR2 SNEGSKA (reference sequence). V was cut by 6 bases and J by 2 bases, with 20 bases left in between. CDR3: CSATIVGREPYEQYF. In DNA, the CDR3 is TGCAGTGCCACGATTGTTGGCCGGGAGCCCTACGAGCAGTACTTC.

A word on this clone: Germline is not matched at one junction end, which may reflect a read error. The chain employs TRBV20-1 and TRBJ2-1; D perhaps matches TRBD2 (5 bases). Germline values: CDR1 DFQATT, CDR2 SNEGSKA (reference sequence). This CDR3 has 15 residues. CDR3 region: CIAQTASSPLNEQFF. DNA for the CDR3: TGCATTGCTCAAACGGCGTCTAGCCCCTTAAATGAGCAGTTCTTC.

The chain carries TRBV7-8 and TRBJ1-1; D not certain. The CDR3 has 15 amino acids. With 1 base removed from V and 1 base from J, the gap between germline ends came to 10 bases. CDR1 is SGHVS, CDR2 FQNEAQ, per germline. For the CDR3, the DNA is TGTGCCAGCAGCTTAGGAAACGTCTGGAACACTGAAGCTTTCTTT. It codes for CASSLGNVWNTEAFF. Together with reference TRBV7-8 and TRBJ1-1, the CDR3 gives the full variable domain: GAGVSQSPRYKVAKRGQDVALRCDPISGHVSLFWYQQALGQGPEFLTYFQNEAQLDKSGLPSDRFFAERPEGSVSTLKIQRTQQEDSAVYLCASSLGNVWNTEAFFGQGTRLTVV.

The chain couples TRBV19 to TRBJ1-2; 10 bases are a match to TRBD1. This CDR3 contains 14 residues. J gave up 3 bases and V 5 bases, and 3 bases lay outside the gene matches. The germline gives CDR1 LNHDA, CDR2 SQIVND (reference sequence). DNA for the CDR3: TGTGCCAGTAGTGGGACAGGGGATTACTATGGCTACACCTTC. This gives the protein CASSGTGDYYGYTF.

There are a few counts of this clone. One base away lies a much larger clone, so this may be a sequencing read error. The chain recombines TRBV20-1 with TRBJ2-2; 8 bases map to TRBD2. The length of the CDR3 is 14 residues. CDR1 and CDR2 (germline): DFQATT, SNEGSKA (reference sequence). Trimming removed 4 bases from V and 6 bases from J; junction bases left unmatched: 7. Written as DNA, the CDR3 is TGCAGTGCTATAAGCGGGAGTGCCGCCGGGGAGCTGTTTTTT. It translates to CSAISGSAAGELFF.